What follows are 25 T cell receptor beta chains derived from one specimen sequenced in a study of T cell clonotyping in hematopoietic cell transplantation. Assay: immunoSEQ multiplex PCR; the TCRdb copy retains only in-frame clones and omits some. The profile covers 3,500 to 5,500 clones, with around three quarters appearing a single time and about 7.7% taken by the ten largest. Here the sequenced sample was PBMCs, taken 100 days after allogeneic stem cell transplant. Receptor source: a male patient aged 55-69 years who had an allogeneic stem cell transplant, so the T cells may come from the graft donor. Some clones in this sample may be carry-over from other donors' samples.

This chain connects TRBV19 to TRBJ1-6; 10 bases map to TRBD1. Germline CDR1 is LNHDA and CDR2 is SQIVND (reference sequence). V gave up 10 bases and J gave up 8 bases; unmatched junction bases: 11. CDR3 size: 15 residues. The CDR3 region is CATRPRQGAYSPLHF. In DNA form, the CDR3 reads TGTGCCACTCGTCCGAGACAGGGGGCCTATTCACCCCTCCACTTT.

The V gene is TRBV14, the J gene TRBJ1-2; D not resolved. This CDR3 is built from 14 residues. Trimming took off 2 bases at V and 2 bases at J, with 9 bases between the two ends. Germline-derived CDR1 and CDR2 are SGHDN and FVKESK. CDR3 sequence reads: CASSQLGRNYGYTF. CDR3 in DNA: TGTGCCAGCAGCCAATTAGGCAGGAACTATGGCTACACCTTC. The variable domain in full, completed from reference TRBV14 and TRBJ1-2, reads EAGVTQFPSHSVIEKGQTVTLRCDPISGHDNLYWYRRVMGKEIKFLLHFVKESKQDESGMPNNRFLAERTGGTYSTLKVQPAELEDSGVYFCASSQLGRNYGYTFGSGTRLTVV.

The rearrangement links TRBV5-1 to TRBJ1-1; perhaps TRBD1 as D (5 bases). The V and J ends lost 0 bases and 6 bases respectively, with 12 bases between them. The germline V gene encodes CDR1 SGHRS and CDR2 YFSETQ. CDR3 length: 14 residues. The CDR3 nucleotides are TGCGCCAGCAGCTTGGAGCCAGGGCTCCCTGAAGCTTTCTTT. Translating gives CASSLEPGLPEAFF.

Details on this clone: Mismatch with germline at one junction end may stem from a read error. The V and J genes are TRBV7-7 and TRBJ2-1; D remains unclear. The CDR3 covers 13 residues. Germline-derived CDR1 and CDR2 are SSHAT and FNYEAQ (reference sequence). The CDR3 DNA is TGTGCTAGCAGCTTAGAGGTTGGCGGTGAGCAGTTCTTC. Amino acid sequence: CASSLEVGGEQFF.

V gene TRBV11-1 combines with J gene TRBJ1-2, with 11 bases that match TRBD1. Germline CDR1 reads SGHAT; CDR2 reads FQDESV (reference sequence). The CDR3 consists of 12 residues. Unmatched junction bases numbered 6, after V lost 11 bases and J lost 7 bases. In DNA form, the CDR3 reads TGTGCCGTCGGGACAGGGGGACGTGGCTACACCTTC. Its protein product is CAVGTGGRGYTF.

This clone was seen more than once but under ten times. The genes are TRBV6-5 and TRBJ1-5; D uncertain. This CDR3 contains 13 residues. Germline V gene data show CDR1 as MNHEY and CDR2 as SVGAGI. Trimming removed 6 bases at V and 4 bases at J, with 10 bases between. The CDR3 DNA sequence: TGTGCCAGCAGCCCTTCCAGGAATCAGCCCCAGCATTTT. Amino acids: CASSPSRNQPQHF.

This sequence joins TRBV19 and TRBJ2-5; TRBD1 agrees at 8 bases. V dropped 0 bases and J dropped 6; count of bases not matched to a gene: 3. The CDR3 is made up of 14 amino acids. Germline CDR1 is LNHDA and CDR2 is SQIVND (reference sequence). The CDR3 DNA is TGTGCCAGTAGTATAGAGGGCAGGGGGCAGACCCAGTACTTC. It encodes CASSIEGRGQTQYF. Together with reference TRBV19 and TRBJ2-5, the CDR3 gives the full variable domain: DGGITQSPKYLFRKEGQNVTLSCEQNLNHDAMYWYRQDPGQGLRLIYYSQIVNDFQKGDIAEGYSVSREKKESFPLTVTSAQKNPTAFYLCASSIEGRGQTQYFGPGTRLLVL.

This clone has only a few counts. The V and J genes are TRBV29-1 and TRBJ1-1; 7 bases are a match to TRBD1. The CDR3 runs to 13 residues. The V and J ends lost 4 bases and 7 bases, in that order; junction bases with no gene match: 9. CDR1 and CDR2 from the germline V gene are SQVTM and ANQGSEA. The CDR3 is CSVVVGQANEAFF. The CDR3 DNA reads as TGCAGCGTTGTTGTCGGACAGGCAAATGAAGCTTTCTTT.

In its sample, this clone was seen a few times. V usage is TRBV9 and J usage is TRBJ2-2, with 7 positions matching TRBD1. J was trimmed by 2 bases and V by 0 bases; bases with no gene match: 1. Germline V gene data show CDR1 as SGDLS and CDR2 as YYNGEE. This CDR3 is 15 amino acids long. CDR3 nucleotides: TGTGCCAGCAGCGTAGGACAGGGAAACACCGGGGAGCTGTTTTTT. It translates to CASSVGQGNTGELFF.

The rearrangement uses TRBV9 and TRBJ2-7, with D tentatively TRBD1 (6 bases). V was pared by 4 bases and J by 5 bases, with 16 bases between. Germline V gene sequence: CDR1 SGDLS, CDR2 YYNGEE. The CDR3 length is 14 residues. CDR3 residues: CASSPWDTGNEQYF. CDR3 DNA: TGTGCCAGCAGCCCTTGGGACACGGGTAACGAGCAGTACTTC.

The CDR3 nucleotides are TGTGCCAGCAGCGTAGTAGGAACAGGACCAATGAACACTGAAGCTTTCTTT. Translation gives CASSVVGTGPMNTEAFF. The rearrangement uses TRBV9 and TRBJ1-1, with D perhaps TRBD1 (5 bases). Trimming shortened V by 0 bases and J by 0 bases, and 15 bases separated the two germline ends. The CDR3 sequence is 17 residues long. Germline V gene lookup returns CDR1 SGDLS and CDR2 YYNGEE.

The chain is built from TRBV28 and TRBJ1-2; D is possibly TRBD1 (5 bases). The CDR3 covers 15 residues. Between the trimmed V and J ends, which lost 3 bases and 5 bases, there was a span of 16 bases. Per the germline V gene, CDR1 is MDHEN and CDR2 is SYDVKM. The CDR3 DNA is TGTGCCAGCAGTTTTGAGGCAGGGATGGTTTATGGCTACACCTTC. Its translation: CASSFEAGMVYGYTF.

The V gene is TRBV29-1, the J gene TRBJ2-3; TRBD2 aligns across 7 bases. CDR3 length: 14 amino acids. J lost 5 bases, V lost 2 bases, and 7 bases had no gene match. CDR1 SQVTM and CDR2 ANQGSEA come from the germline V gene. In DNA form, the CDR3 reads TGCAGCGTTGAAATTGGGGGGAGGGGAGATACGCAGTATTTT. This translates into CSVEIGGRGDTQYF.

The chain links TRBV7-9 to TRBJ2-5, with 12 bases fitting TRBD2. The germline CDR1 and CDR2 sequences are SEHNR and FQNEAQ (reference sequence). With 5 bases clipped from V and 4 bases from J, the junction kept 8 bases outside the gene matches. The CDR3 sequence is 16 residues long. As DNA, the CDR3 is TGTGCCAGCAGCGCTCGGACTAGCGGGATTACAGAGACCCAGTACTTC. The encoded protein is CASSARTSGITETQYF.

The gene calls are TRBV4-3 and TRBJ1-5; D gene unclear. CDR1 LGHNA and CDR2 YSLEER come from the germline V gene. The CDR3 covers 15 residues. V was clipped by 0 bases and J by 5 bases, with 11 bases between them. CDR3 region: CASSQEIRLDQPQHF. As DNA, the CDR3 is TGCGCCAGCAGCCAAGAGATCCGTCTAGATCAGCCCCAGCATTTT.

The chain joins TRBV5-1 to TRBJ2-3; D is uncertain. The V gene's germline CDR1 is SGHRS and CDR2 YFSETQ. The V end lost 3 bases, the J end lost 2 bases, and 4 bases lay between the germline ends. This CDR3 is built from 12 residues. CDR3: CASSSSTDTQYF. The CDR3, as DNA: TGCGCCAGCAGCTCTTCCACAGATACGCAGTATTTT.

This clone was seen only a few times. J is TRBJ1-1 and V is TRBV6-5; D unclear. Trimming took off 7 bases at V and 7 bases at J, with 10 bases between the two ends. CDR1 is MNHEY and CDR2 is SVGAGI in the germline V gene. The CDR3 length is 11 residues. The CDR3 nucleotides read TGTGCCAGCACCAAGGGCTTTGAAGCTTTCTTT. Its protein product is CASTKGFEAFF.

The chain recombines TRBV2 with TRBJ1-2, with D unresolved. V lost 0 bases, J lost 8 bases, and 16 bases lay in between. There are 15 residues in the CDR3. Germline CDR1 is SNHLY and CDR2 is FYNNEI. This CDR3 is CASSEAQNSLWGYTF. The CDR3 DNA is TGTGCCAGCAGTGAAGCGCAGAACTCCCTCTGGGGCTACACCTTC.

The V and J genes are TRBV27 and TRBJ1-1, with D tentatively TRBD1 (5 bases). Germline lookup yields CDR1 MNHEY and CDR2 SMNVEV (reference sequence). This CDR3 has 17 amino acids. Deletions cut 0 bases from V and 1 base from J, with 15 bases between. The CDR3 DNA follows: TGTGCCAGCAGTTTATCGACGTGGGGCAGGGCGAACACTGAAGCTTTCTTT. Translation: CASSLSTWGRANTEAFF.

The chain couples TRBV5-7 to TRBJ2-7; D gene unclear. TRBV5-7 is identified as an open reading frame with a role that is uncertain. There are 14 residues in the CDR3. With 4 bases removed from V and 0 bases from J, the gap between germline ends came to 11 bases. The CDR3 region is CASSPMTPSYEQYF. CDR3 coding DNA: TGTGCCAGCAGCCCGATGACACCCTCCTACGAGCAGTACTTC.

The CDR3 DNA reads TGCAGTGCTAGGGCCCAGGATACGCAGTATTTT. Protein sequence: CSARAQDTQYF. The chain employs TRBV20-1 and TRBJ2-3; D is unresolved. There are 11 residues in the CDR3. Trimming stripped 3 bases from V and 6 bases from J, with 7 bases between. In germline, CDR1 is DFQATT, CDR2 SNEGSKA (reference sequence).

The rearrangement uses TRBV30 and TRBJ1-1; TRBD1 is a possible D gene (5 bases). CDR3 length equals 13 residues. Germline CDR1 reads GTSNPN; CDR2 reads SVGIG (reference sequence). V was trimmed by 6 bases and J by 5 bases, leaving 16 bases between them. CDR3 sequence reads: CACGAGGLTEAFF. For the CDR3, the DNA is TGTGCCTGTGGTGCGGGGGGTCTGACTGAAGCTTTCTTT.

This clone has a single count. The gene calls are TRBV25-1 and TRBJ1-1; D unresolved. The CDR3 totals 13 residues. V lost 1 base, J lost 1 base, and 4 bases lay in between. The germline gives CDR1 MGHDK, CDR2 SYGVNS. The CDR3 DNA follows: TGTGCCAGCAGTGAATGGGGGAACACTGAAGCTTTCTTT. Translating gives CASSEWGNTEAFF.

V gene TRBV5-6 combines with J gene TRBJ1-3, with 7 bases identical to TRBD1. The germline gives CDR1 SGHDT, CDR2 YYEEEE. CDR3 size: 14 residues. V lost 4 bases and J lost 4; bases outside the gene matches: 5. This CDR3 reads CASSPTGWGNTIYF. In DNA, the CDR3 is TGTGCCAGCAGCCCGACAGGGTGGGGAAACACCATATATTTT. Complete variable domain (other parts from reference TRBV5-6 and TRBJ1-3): DAGVTQSPTHLIKTRGQQVTLRCSPKSGHDTVSWYQQALGQGPQFIFQYYEEEERQRGNFPDRFSGHQFPNYSSELNVNALLLGDSALYLCASSPTGWGNTIYFGEGSWLTVV.

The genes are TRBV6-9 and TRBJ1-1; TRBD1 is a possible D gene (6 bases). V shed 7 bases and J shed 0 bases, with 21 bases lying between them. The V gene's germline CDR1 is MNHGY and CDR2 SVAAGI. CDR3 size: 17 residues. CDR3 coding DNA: TGTGCCAGCAATCTCCCCCTGGGGGGGGCCTTGAACACTGAAGCTTTCTTT. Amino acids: CASNLPLGGALNTEAFF.